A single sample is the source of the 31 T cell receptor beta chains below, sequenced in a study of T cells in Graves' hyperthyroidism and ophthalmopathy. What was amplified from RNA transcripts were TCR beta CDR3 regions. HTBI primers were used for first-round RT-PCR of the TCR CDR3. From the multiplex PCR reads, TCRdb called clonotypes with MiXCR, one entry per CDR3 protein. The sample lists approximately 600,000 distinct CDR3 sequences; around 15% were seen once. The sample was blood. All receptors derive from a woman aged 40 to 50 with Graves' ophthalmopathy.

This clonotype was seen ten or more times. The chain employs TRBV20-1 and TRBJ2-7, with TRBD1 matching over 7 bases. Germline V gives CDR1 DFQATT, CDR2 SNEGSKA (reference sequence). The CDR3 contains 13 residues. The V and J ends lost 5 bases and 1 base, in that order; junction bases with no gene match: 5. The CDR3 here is CSAWDSESYEQYF. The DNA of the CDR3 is TGCAGTGCTTGGGACAGCGAATCCTACGAGCAGTACTTC.

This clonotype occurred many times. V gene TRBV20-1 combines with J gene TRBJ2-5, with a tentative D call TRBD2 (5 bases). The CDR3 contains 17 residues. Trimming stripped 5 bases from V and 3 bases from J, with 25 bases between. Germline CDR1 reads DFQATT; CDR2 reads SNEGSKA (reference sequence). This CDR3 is CSASTRTLEVPEETQYF. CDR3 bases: TGCAGTGCTTCCACCCGGACGTTGGAGGTCCCGGAAGAGACCCAGTACTTC.

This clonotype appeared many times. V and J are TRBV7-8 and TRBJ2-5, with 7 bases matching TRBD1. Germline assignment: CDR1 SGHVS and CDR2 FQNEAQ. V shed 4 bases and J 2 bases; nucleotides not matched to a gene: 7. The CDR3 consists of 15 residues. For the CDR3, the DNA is TGTGCCAGCAGCTATAGACAGGGAAAGCAAGAGACCCAGTACTTC. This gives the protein CASSYRQGKQETQYF.

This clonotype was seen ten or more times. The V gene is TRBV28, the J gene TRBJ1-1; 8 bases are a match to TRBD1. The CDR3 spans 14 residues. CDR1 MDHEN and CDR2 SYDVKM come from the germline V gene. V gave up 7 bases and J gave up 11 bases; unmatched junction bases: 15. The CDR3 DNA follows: TGTGCCAGCAAGACAGGGGATGAAGTTCTGGGTGCTTTCTTT. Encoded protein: CASKTGDEVLGAFF.

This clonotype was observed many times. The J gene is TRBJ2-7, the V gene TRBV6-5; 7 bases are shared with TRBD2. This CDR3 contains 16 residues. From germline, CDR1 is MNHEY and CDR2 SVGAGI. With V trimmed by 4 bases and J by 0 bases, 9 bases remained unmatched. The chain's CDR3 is CASSFSWDYHSYEQYF. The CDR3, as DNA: TGTGCCAGCAGTTTCAGTTGGGACTACCACTCCTACGAGCAGTACTTC.

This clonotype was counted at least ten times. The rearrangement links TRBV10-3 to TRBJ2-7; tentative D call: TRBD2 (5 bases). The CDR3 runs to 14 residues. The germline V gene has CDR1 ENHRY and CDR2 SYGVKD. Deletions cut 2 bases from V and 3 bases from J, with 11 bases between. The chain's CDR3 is CAISEDGVYYEQYF. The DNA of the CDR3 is TGTGCCATCAGTGAGGACGGGGTTTACTACGAGCAGTACTTC.

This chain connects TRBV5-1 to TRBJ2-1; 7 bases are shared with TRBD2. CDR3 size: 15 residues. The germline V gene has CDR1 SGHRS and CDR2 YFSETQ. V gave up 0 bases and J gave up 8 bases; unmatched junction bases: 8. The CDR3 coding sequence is TGCGCCAGCAGCTTGGCCGCTAGCGGTGCACATGAGCAGTTCTTC. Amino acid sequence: CASSLAASGAHEQFF.

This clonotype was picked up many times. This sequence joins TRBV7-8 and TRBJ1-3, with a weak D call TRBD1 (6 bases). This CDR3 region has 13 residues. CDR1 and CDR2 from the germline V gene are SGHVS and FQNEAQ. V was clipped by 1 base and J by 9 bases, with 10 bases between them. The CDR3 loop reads CASSLGIRGTIYF. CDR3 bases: TGTGCCAGCAGCTTAGGCATCAGGGGCACCATATATTTT.

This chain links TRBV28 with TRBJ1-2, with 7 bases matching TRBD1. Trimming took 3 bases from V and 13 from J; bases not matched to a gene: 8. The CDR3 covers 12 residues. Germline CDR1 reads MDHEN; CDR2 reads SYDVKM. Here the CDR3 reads CASSLRQGPFTF. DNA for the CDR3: TGTGCCAGCAGTTTGAGACAGGGCCCCTTCACCTTC.

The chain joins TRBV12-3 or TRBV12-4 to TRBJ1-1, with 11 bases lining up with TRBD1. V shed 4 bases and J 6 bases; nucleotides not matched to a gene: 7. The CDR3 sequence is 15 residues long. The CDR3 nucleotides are TGTGCCAGCAGTTCCTCGGACAGGGGGCTCGCTGAAGCTTTCTTT. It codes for CASSSSDRGLAEAFF.

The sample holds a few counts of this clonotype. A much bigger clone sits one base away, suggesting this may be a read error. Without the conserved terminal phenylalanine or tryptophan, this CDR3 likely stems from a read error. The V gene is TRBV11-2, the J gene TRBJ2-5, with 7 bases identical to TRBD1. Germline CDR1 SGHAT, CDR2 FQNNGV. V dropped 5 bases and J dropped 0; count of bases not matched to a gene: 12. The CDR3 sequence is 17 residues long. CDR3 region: CASSQGVLGSNQETQYL. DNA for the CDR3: TGTGCCAGCAGCCAGGGGGTTCTAGGGAGTAACCAAGAGACCCAGTACCTC.

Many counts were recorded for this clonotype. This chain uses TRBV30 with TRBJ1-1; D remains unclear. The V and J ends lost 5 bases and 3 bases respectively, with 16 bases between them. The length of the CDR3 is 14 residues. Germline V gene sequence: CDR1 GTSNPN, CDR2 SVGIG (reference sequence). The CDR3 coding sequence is TGTGCCTGGGGCGGACCCCTACAGTACACTGAAGCTTTCTTT. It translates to CAWGGPLQYTEAFF.

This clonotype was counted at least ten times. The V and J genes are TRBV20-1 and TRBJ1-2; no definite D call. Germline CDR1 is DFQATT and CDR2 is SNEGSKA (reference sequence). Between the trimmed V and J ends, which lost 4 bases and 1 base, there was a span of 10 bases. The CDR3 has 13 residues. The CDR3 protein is CSAIGGDNYGYTF. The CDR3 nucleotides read TGCAGTGCTATCGGCGGGGATAACTATGGCTACACCTTC.

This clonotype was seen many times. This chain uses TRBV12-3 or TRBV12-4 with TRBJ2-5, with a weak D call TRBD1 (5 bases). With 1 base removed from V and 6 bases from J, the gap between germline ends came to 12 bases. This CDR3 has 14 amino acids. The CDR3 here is CASSLVSRVKTQYF. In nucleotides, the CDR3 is TGTGCCAGCAGTTTAGTATCCAGGGTAAAGACCCAGTACTTC.

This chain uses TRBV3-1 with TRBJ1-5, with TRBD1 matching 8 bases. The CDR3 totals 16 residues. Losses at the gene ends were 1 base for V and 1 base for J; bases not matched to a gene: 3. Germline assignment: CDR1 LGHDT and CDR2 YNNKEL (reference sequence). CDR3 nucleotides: TGTGCCAGCAGCCAAGGACAGGGGTGGAGCAATCAGCCCCAGCATTTT. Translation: CASSQGQGWSNQPQHF.

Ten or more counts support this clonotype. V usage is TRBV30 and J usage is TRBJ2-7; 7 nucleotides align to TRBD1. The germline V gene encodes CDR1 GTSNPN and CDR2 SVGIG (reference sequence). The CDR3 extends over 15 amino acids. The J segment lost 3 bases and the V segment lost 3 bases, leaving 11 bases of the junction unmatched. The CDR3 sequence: CAWSLRGGQLYEQYF. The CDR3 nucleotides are TGTGCCTGGAGCCTTCGAGGGGGACAGCTCTACGAGCAGTACTTC.

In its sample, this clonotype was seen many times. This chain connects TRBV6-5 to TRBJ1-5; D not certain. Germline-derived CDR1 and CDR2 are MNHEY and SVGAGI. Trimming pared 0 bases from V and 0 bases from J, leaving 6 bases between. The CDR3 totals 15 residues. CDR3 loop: CASSYSIPSNQPQHF. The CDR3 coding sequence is TGTGCCAGCAGTTACTCGATCCCTAGCAATCAGCCCCAGCATTTT.

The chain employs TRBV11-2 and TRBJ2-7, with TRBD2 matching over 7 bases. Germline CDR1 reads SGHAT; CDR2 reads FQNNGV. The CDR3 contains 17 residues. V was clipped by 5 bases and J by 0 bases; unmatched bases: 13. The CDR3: CASSTPSLADLSYEQYF. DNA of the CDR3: TGTGCCAGCAGCACCCCCTCCCTAGCGGACCTCTCCTACGAGCAGTACTTC.

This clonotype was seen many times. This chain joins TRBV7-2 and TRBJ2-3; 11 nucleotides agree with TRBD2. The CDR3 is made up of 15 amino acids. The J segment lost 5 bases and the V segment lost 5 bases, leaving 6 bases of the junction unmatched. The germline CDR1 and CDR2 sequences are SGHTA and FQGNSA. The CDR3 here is CASSRSGLAGDTQYF. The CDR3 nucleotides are TGTGCCAGCAGCCGATCAGGACTAGCGGGAGATACGCAGTATTTT.

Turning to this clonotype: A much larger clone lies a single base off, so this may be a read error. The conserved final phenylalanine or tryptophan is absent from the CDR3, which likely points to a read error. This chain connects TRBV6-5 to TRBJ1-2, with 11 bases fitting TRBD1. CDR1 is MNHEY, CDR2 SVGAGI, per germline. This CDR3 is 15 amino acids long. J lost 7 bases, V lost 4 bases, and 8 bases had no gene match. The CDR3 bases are TGTGCCAGCAGTTCGATGGACAGGGGGCAAAGTGGCTACACCCTC. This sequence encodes CASSSMDRGQSGYTL.

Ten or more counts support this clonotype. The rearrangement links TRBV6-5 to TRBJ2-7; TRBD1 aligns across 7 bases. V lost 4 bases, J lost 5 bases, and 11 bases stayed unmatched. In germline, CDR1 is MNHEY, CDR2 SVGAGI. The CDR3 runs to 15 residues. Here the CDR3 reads CASSSTGVPPHEQYF. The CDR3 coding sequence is TGTGCCAGCAGTTCAACAGGGGTCCCCCCCCACGAGCAGTACTTC.

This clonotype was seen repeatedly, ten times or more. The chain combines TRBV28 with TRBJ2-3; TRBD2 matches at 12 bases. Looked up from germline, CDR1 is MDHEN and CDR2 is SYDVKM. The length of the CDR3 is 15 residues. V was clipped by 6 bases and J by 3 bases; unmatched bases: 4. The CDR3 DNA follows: TGTGCCAGCAGGACTAGCGGGAGATCAACAGATACGCAGTATTTT. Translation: CASRTSGRSTDTQYF.

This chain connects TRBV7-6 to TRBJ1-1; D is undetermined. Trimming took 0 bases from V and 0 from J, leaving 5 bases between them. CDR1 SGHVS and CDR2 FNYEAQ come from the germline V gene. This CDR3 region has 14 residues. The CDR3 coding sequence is TGTGCCAGCAGCTTAGCACCTATGAACACTGAAGCTTTCTTT. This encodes CASSLAPMNTEAFF.

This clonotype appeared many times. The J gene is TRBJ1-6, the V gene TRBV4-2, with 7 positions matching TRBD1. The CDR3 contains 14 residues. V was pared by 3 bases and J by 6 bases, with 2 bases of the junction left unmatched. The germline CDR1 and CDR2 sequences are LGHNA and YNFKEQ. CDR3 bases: TGTGCCAGCAGCCAGCGGGACAGTAATTCACCCCTCCACTTT. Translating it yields CASSQRDSNSPLHF.

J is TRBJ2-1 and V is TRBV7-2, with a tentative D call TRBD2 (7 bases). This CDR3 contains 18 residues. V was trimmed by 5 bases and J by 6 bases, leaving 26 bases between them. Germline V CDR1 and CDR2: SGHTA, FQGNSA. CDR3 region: CASSEGVYGGSSLNEQFF. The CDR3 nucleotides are TGTGCCAGCAGCGAGGGGGTTTACGGCGGGAGCTCGCTCAATGAGCAGTTCTTC.

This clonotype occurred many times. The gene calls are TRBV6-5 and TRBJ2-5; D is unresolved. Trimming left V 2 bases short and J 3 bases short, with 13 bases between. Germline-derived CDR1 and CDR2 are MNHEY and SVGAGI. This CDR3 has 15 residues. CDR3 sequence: CASSYDHRVEETQYF. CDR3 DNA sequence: TGTGCCAGCAGTTACGATCATAGGGTCGAAGAGACCCAGTACTTC.

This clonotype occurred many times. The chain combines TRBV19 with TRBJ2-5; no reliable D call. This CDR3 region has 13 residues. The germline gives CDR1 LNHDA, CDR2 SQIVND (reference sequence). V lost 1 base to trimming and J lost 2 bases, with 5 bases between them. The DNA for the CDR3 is TGTGCCAGTAGTATAGTAGAGCAAGAGACCCAGTACTTC. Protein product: CASSIVEQETQYF.

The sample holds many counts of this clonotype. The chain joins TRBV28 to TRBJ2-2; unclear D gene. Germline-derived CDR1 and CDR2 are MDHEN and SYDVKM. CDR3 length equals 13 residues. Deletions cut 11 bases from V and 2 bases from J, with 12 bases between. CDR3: CAAHDVNTGELFF. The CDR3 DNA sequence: TGTGCCGCCCACGACGTAAACACCGGGGAGCTGTTTTTT.

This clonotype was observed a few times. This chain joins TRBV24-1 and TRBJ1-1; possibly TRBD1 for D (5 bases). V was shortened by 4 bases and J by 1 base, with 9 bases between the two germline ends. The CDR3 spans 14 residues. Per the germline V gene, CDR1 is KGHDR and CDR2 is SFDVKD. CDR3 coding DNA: TGTGCCACCAGTGAGGGGCCCAGGAACACTGAAGCTTTCTTT. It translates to CATSEGPRNTEAFF.

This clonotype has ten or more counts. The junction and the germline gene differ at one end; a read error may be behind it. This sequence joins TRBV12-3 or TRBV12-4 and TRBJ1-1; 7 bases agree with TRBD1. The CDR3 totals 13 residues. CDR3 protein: CACSLAGGTEAFF. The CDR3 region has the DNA TGTGCCTGCAGCCTCGCAGGGGGCACTGAAGCTTTCTTT.

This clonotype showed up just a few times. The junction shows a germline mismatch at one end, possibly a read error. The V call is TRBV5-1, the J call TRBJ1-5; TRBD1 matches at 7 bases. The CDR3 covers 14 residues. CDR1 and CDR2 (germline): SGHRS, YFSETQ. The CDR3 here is CPSSPTGGNQPQHF. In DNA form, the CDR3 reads TGCCCCAGCAGCCCAACAGGGGGCAATCAGCCCCAGCATTTT.